This is a list of T cell receptor beta chains from one sample in a study of T cell responses to AZD1222 COVID-19 vaccine. The protocol was immunoSEQ multiplex PCR, while the TCRdb copy is restricted to in-frame clones and leaves out a portion. Of around 56,000 clones listed, around 89% are singletons. Sample: peripheral blood, taken 28 days after the second AZD1222 dose. The source of these receptors is an adult who received the AZD1222 COVID-19 vaccine. Both conserved end residues are part of each CDR3. A D gene is named only where the DNA matches it firmly.

d_call cdr3_length v_call cdr3_aa
NA 14 TRBV7-9 CASSFQGGTDTQYF
NA 14 TRBV18 CASSPTPEGYEQYF
NA 16 TRBV9 CASSAGLADIGNEQFF
TRBD2 15 TRBV7-2 CASSQAGWDTGELFF
NA 15 TRBV19 CASQLEQGTTDTQYF
TRBD2 15 TRBV6-5 CASRTLSGRVVEQYF
TRBD2 17 TRBV12-5 CARENRGGDSFDYEQYF
NA 14 TRBV6-4 CASSVGGEGQPQHF
TRBD2 17 TRBV5-1 CASSWTSGSPGANVLTF
NA 13 TRBV7-9 CASSNNRDQPQHF
NA 15 TRBV24-1 CATSDSRRPAETQYF
NA 12 TRBV12-3/TRBV12-4 CASSRDGETQYF
NA 15 TRBV5-1 CASSSIDSSNQPQHF
NA 16 TRBV7-2 CASSSRGGGTNYEQYF